This T cell receptor beta chain was documented in a study of T cells in Graves' hyperthyroidism and ophthalmopathy. Study results and caveats: Among thyroid clonotypes expanded above 0.001, most also appeared in blood.

This clonotype was detected many times. The antigen remains undetermined. Blood from later-ophthalmopathy patients was taken at first hyperthyroidism diagnosis. Amplified TCR beta CDR3 regions came from RNA transcripts. The TCR CDR3 first-round RT-PCR relied on the HTBI primer set. TCRdb fed the multiplex PCR reads into MiXCR, producing one record per CDR3 protein. This table has approximately 600,000 distinct CDR3 sequences, around 13% appearing once. CDR1 is LNHDA, CDR2 SQIVND, per germline (reference sequence). The V end lost 2 bases, the J end lost 4 bases, and 11 bases lay between the germline ends. The CDR3 spans 14 residues.

The TCR was taken from a woman aged 25 to 39 with Graves' hyperthyroidism that later progressed to Graves' ophthalmopathy. The chain joins TRBV19 to TRBJ1-2; D uncertain. The material sequenced was blood. In nucleotides, the CDR3 is TGTGCCAGTAGTATAATCGGCAGGAGCTATGGCTACACCTTC. Protein: CASSIIGRSYGYTF.